This is a list of T cell receptor beta chains from one sample in a study of Ad26.COV2.S vaccination and SARS-CoV-2 variants. Sequencing used immunoSEQ multiplex PCR; TCRdb keeps in-frame clones, though not all of them. The sample lists 300,000 to 400,000 clones, 70% to 90% seen once, with around a tenth in the top ten. The material sequenced was peripheral blood, taken in a trial of Ad26.COV2.S vaccine versus placebo. Receptors were obtained from a person aged 18-60 years who received the Ad26.COV2.S COVID-19 vaccine or a placebo. CDR3s include the opening cysteine and the closing phenylalanine or tryptophan. D genes are given only for firm matches. Clone size appears in some rows only: once, few, many, or a class for an expanded clone.

v_gene	abundance	j_gene	d_gene	CDR3aa	CDR3nt
TRBV4-3	-	TRBJ1-2	TRBD1	CASSQKTGTVYGYTF	TGCGCCAGCAGCCAAAAGACCGGGACAGTCTATGGCTACACCTTC
TRBV11-3	-	TRBJ2-1	TRBD2	CASSPGASGGLEQFF	TGTGCCAGCAGCCCCGGGGCTAGCGGGGGGTTGGAGCAGTTCTTC
TRBV9	-	TRBJ2-5	TRBD2	CASSVGGGPQETQYF	TGTGCCAGCAGCGTAGGCGGGGGGCCCCAAGAGACCCAGTACTTC
TRBV18	few	TRBJ2-7	-	CASSPSEGWQYF	TGTGCCAGCTCACCATCGGAGGGATGGCAGTACTTC
TRBV24-1	-	TRBJ1-5	TRBD1	CATSDLAGGEPQHF	TGTGCCACCAGTGATCTGGCAGGGGGGGAGCCCCAGCATTTT
TRBV6-1	-	TRBJ1-5	-	CASSEGYSNQPQHF	TGTGCCAGCAGTGAAGGATATAGCAATCAGCCCCAGCATTTT
TRBV19	-	TRBJ2-1	-	CASNLGGGPLYNEQFF	TGTGCCAGTAATCTGGGGGGGGGCCCGTTATACAATGAGCAGTTCTTC
TRBV29-1	-	TRBJ2-1	TRBD2	CSVERYGASGVYNEQFF	TGCAGCGTTGAGCGCTATGGGGCTAGCGGGGTATACAATGAGCAGTTCTTC
TRBV3-1/TRBV3-2	once	TRBJ2-6	-	CASSQQPTGEVLTF	TGTGCCAGCAGCCAACAACCGACAGGCGAAGTCCTGACTTTC
TRBV14	-	TRBJ1-5	TRBD1	CASSLKLTGNSNQPQHF	TGTGCCAGCAGCCTGAAATTGACAGGGAATAGCAATCAGCCCCAGCATTTT
TRBV6-5	-	TRBJ2-7	TRBD1	CASSLRTGVGEQYF	TGTGCCAGCAGTTTGAGGACAGGGGTCGGCGAGCAGTACTTC
TRBV7-9	-	TRBJ2-5	TRBD2	CASSEVTLAGEGLETQYF	TGTGCCAGCAGCGAGGTCACCTTGGCGGGAGAGGGTTTAGAGACCCAGTACTTC
TRBV6-4	-	TRBJ2-5	-	CASTEVRRLQETQYF	TGTGCCAGCACCGAGGTGCGGCGACTACAAGAGACCCAGTACTTC
TRBV6-2/TRBV6-3	-	TRBJ2-3	TRBD2	CASSSAGGGADTQYF	TGTGCCAGCAGTTCAGCGGGAGGTGGGGCAGATACGCAGTATTTT
TRBV5-6	-	TRBJ1-3	-	CASSRPSGGNTIYF	TGTGCCAGCAGTCGACCGAGCGGCGGAAACACCATATATTTT
TRBV28	few	TRBJ2-2	TRBD1	CASRKTGGRTGELFF	TGTGCCAGCAGGAAGACAGGGGGCCGAACCGGGGAGCTGTTTTTT
TRBV18	-	TRBJ1-3	TRBD1	CASSPPGQGLSGNTIYF	TGTGCCAGCTCACCACCAGGACAGGGGCTCTCTGGAAACACCATATATTTT
TRBV28	-	TRBJ2-7	TRBD1	CASSLSGTGYEQYF	TGTGCCAGCAGTTTATCAGGGACAGGCTACGAGCAGTACTTC
TRBV12-3/TRBV12-4	once	TRBJ2-3	-	CASSFGVDTQYF	TGTGCCAGCAGTTTCGGGGTAGATACGCAGTATTTT
TRBV5-5	-	TRBJ2-3	-	CASSLFSTTDTQYF	TGTGCCAGCAGCTTGTTCAGTACCACAGATACGCAGTATTTT
TRBV28	-	TRBJ1-2	-	CASYGQRNYGYTF	TGTGCCAGCTACGGACAAAGAAACTATGGCTACACCTTC
TRBV20-1	-	TRBJ2-1	TRBD2	CSASFPSGRAYNEQFF	TGCAGTGCTAGTTTTCCCAGCGGGAGGGCCTACAATGAGCAGTTCTTC
TRBV9	-	TRBJ1-1	-	CASSAWRDRNTEAFF	TGTGCCAGCAGCGCCTGGAGGGACCGGAACACTGAAGCTTTCTTT
TRBV24-1	-	TRBJ1-2	-	CATSDSQTGNYGYTF	TGTGCCACCAGTGATTCCCAGACAGGAAACTATGGCTACACCTTC
TRBV4-2	-	TRBJ1-1	-	CASSQDRDTEAFF	TGTGCCAGCAGCCAGGACCGGGACACTGAAGCTTTCTTT
TRBV7-8	-	TRBJ2-1	TRBD2	CASSRGGLAGINEQFF	TGTGCCAGCAGCCGAGGGGGACTAGCGGGGATCAATGAGCAGTTCTTC
TRBV2	once	TRBJ2-1	-	CASSESGQGWYEQFF	TGTGCCAGCAGTGAATCGGGGCAAGGGTGGTATGAGCAGTTCTTC
TRBV6-2/TRBV6-3	-	TRBJ2-3	TRBD1	CASSPDRGQTDTQYF	TGTGCCAGCAGTCCCGACAGGGGGCAGACAGATACGCAGTATTTT
TRBV7-2	-	TRBJ1-5	-	CASSFGRASNQPQHF	TGTGCCAGCAGCTTCGGCAGGGCTAGCAATCAGCCCCAGCATTTT
TRBV6-6	-	TRBJ2-7	TRBD1	CASSYPAGQGGYEQYF	TGTGCCAGCAGTTACCCCGCGGGACAGGGGGGCTACGAGCAGTACTTC
TRBV28	-	TRBJ2-3	-	CASSLGSGAYTDTQYF	TGTGCCAGCAGTTTAGGATCGGGGGCTTACACAGATACGCAGTATTTT
TRBV28	once	TRBJ1-1	-	CASSLRDEAFF	TGTGCCAGCAGTTTAAGGGACGAAGCTTTCTTT
TRBV28	-	TRBJ2-4	-	CASSLGTPRVIQYF	TGTGCCAGCAGTTTAGGGACTCCCAGGGTCATTCAGTACTTC
TRBV11-1	-	TRBJ2-7	-	CASSLARTIRAHEQYF	TGTGCCAGCAGCTTAGCTAGGACTATCCGGGCCCACGAGCAGTACTTC
TRBV6-5	-	TRBJ2-7	-	CASSYPVNSYEQYF	TGTGCCAGCAGTTACCCCGTAAACTCCTACGAGCAGTACTTC
TRBV30	-	TRBJ2-2	TRBD1	CAGDRVGTGELFF	TGTGCCGGCGACAGGGTAGGGACCGGGGAGCTGTTTTTT
TRBV10-3	-	TRBJ1-2	-	CAISGGALSYGYTF	TGTGCCATCAGTGGGGGGGCTCTTAGCTATGGCTACACCTTC
TRBV19	-	TRBJ1-2	-	CASTPQGKGTNYGYTF	TGTGCCAGTACCCCTCAGGGGAAAGGGACTAACTATGGCTACACCTTC
TRBV19	-	TRBJ1-2	TRBD1	CASRRDSKAYGYTF	TGTGCCAGTAGAAGGGACAGTAAAGCTTATGGCTACACCTTC
TRBV19	few	TRBJ1-5	-	CASSIAPQPQHF	TGTGCCAGTAGTATTGCACCTCAGCCCCAGCATTTT
TRBV12-3/TRBV12-4	once	TRBJ2-7	-	CASSFGGAYEQYF	TGTGCCAGCAGTTTTGGGGGCGCCTACGAGCAGTACTTC
TRBV19	-	TRBJ2-3	-	CASSIRKGPGVYGTQYF	TGTGCCAGTAGTATTAGGAAAGGGCCGGGAGTTTACGGTACGCAGTATTTT
TRBV12-3/TRBV12-4	-	TRBJ2-7	-	CASSPPLDYEQYF	TGTGCCAGCAGTCCGCCGCTCGACTACGAGCAGTACTTC
TRBV5-5	-	TRBJ1-3	TRBD1	CASSRGQGGNTIYF	TGTGCCAGCAGCCGGGGACAGGGCGGAAACACCATATATTTT
TRBV19	-	TRBJ1-5	TRBD1	CASSRRTGGIEPQHF	TGTGCCAGTAGCAGGCGGACAGGGGGCATTGAGCCCCAGCATTTT
TRBV6-5	-	TRBJ1-5	-	CASSPPGYNQPQHF	TGTGCCAGCAGTCCCCCAGGTTACAATCAGCCCCAGCATTTT
TRBV11-2	few	TRBJ1-2	-	CASSLTFNSPYGYTF	TGTGCCAGCAGCTTAACCTTTAACAGTCCCTATGGCTACACCTTC
TRBV30	-	TRBJ2-7	-	CAWSLGSYEQYF	TGTGCCTGGAGTTTAGGTTCCTACGAGCAGTACTTC
TRBV6-2/TRBV6-3	-	TRBJ2-2	-	CASSYYSPGELFF	TGTGCCAGCAGTTACTATAGCCCCGGGGAGCTGTTTTTT
TRBV19	-	TRBJ2-3	-	CASSIIGSTDTQYF	TGTGCCAGTAGTATAATCGGAAGCACAGATACGCAGTATTTT
TRBV5-5	few	TRBJ2-1	TRBD1	CASSPGQGSYNEQFF	TGTGCCAGCAGCCCTGGACAGGGTTCCTACAATGAGCAGTTCTTC
TRBV7-9	-	TRBJ2-3	TRBD1	CASSHRDRVTDTQYF	TGTGCCAGCAGCCACCGGGACAGGGTGACAGATACGCAGTATTTT
TRBV2	-	TRBJ2-7	TRBD2	CASFVGAGASWEQYF	TGTGCCAGCTTCGTGGGAGCGGGGGCCTCCTGGGAGCAGTACTTC
TRBV28	-	TRBJ2-1	TRBD2	CASSFTSSGIPPFF	TGTGCCAGCAGTTTTACATCTAGCGGGATCCCCCCGTTCTTC
TRBV24-1	-	TRBJ2-5	-	CATSDPTTQETQYF	TGTGCCACCAGTGACCCGACGACCCAAGAGACCCAGTACTTC
TRBV7-2	-	TRBJ2-4	-	CASSSRQGLAKNIQYF	TGTGCCAGCAGCTCAAGACAGGGACTAGCCAAAAACATTCAGTACTTC
TRBV7-2	-	TRBJ2-1	TRBD2	CASSLASGIRGEQFF	TGTGCCAGCAGCTTAGCGAGCGGGATCCGTGGTGAGCAGTTCTTC